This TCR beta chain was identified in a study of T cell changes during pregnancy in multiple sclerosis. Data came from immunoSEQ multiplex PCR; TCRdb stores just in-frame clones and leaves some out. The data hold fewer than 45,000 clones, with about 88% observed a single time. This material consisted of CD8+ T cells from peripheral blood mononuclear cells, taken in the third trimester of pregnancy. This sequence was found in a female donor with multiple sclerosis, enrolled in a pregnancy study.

CDR3 nucleotide sequence: TGTGCCAGCAGTTACTCGGTGGACAGGAACTATGGCTACACCTTC. The encoded protein is CASSYSVDRNYGYTF. The chain joins TRBV6-5 to TRBJ1-2, with TRBD1 matching over 7 bases. Trimming at V came to 0 bases and at J to 2 bases, leaving 3 bases not matched to a gene. Germline assignment: CDR1 MNHEY and CDR2 SVGAGI. The CDR3 totals 15 residues.